This T cell receptor beta chain was sequenced for a study of cytomegalovirus exposure and HLA in healthy donors (dated by TCRdb to about 2017). In terms of the full investigation: An earlier analysis of some 600 of the donors reported 276 Gb of sequence data and around 100 million unique TCR beta sequences obtained from approximately 180 million T cells. An early release that covered about 600 HLA-typed donors contained approximately 300 gigabases of sequencing data and approximately 85 million unique TCR sequences. Of the 300 to 500 genotyped donors, approximately 80% were placed in the genetic ancestry cluster associated with self-reported Caucasian donors. The study was designed to test whether signatures of past pathogen exposure could be identified by cataloging public T cell receptors. Using immunosequencing, the study profiled T cell repertoires from fewer than 700 subjects and related those repertoires to cytomegalovirus serostatus. In addition to the first cohort of about 650 subjects, a separate validation cohort of approximately 120 different subjects was used. To predict cytomegalovirus infection status, the study brought together high-throughput TCR immunosequencing, statistical association of individual TCRs with disease status, and machine learning. To study patterns of TCR occurrence, a later analysis re-analyzed previously published TCR beta repertoires from around 700 donors and added high-resolution HLA genotyping. In the later analysis, no new phenotypic data were used to find candidate immune exposures; instead, reliance was placed on TCR beta sequences and their occurrence across donors. An earlier analysis of some 600 of the donors applied high-throughput TCR beta sequencing to assess whether each TCR beta V gene segment acted as functional or pseudogenic. Donor age, sex, ethnicity and CMV serostatus were compiled together with the repertoire data. Genome-wide SNP genotypes for about three fifths of the roughly 700 donors were used in a later genetic analysis, which treated that subset as a discovery cohort. All discovery cohort repertoires had been generated using a single sequencing platform. Both class I and class II loci were covered by HLA typing, at four-digit resolution. The number of typed donors differed by locus: 629-630 for A, B, C, DRB1 and DQB1; about 520 for DQA1; around 580 for DPA1; and roughly 470 for DPB1. Roughly five DR-DQ haplotypes were handled as single units for association and clustering because linkage in the cohort was strong. On average, around 200,000 unique TCR beta nucleotide sequences were sequenced per donor among 300 to 500 genotyped donors of the cohort, with 15% to 20% of those sequences being non-productive. The study at large found these results: According to a later analysis, most CMV-associated TCR beta chains appeared to be HLA-restricted, and the HLA associations seemed to be driven largely by CMV exposure. A few of the identified cytomegalovirus-associated TCR beta chains were confirmed in vitro to be specific for cytomegalovirus antigens. A total of around 150 TCR beta chains were listed by the study as associated with cytomegalovirus. In an earlier analysis of approximately 590 of the donors, most TCR beta V segments were observed in productive rearrangements about 87% or about 30% of the time, broadly matching IMGT annotations. According to the authors, the approach could potentially be generalized to other disease states and immunological phenotypes. The cohort was sequenced for TCR beta chains only, and without alpha or paired-chain data the features that could be detected were limited. A group of highly shared sequence variants was considered likely to be a technical artifact of the sequencing pipeline. Because HLA typing was unavailable for some donors at each locus, only the typed subset was used in association tests. V-gene and J-gene trimming of TCR beta chains was associated with a missense DCLRE1C variant in a later genetic analysis, and the association was replicated in an independent cohort. Because counts were too low, 15 or so rarely observed V segments, including chromosome 9 orphons, were excluded from the earlier analysis of 587 of the donors. A later analysis reported that several top co-occurrence clusters appeared linked to parvovirus B19, influenza, CMV and Epstein-Barr virus. Linkage disequilibrium might explain the correlated functional status among segregating V segments, but an unknown experimental factor could not be excluded. Across donors, most TCR sequences were observed very rarely, whereas some public TCRs were present in many individuals. A further reported finding was that TCR beta sequences accurately predicted the HLA-A and HLA-B alleles for most subjects in the first cohort. In a later analysis, HLA-associated TCR beta chains were found to be more clonally expanded and to have lower generation probabilities than equally common non-associated chains. Sequencing depth was assumed to be roughly uniform across donors in the presence/absence analyses, though that assumption may not hold. The 87-base-pair reads could not distinguish some IMGT-functional V segments, including TRBV6-2 and TRBV6-3, so those segments were excluded. Strong co-occurrence of HLA alleles, especially DR and DQ, made assigning TCR associations to individual alleles difficult. The classifier was reported to diagnose cytomegalovirus status with high specificity and sensitivity in both the original and validation cohorts. A later genetic analysis reported fewer N-insertions in productive TCRs among donors in an Asian-associated ancestry cluster than the roughly 700-donor mean. The only immune exposure information available for the cohort was CMV serostatus. At a false discovery rate of 0.05, a later analysis linked about 16,000 TCR beta sequences to specific HLA alleles. In a later analysis, the rate of TCR association differed among HLA loci, with DRB1 alleles having the most associated TCRs and HLA-C alleles having the fewest.

Note on this clone: Its specific antigen is unknown. Within one base of it there is no much larger clone, and no base qualities were kept.

The cohort comprised some 700 healthy bone marrow donors. All cohort members were sampled while nominally healthy, although unrecorded immune exposures were likely present. The donor tested CMV seropositive, placing the donor among the roughly 300 seropositive members of the cohort. Every donor gave a peripheral blood sample, and the peripheral blood mononuclear cells from that sample were used for TCR beta sequencing. The Qiagen DNeasy Blood Extraction Kit was used to extract genomic DNA from the blood cell samples. Libraries were made using the immunoSEQ multiplex PCR assay. For the multiplex PCR, a mixture combining 60 forward primers for TCR Vbeta segments and 13 reverse primers for TCR Jbeta segments was used. Amplification of the CDR3 region of rearranged TCR beta genes was performed with a multiplex PCR assay on genomic DNA. The Illumina HiSeq System was used to sequence the amplified TCR beta libraries as 87-base-pair reads. Concerning the study's data processing: A later analysis counted tens of millions of unique TCR beta chains across the 550 to 800 repertoires, and roughly 9.9 million of these chains were shared by at least two donors. Raw reads were error-corrected and collapsed into unique sequences by a nearest-neighbor algorithm in which closely related sequences were merged to remove PCR and sequencing errors. CDR3 sequences were aligned to IMGT reference sequences to assign V, D and J gene segments. For a sequence to be retained, at least a six-nucleotide match to both a V gene segment and a J gene segment was required. Rearrangements were classified as productive when the CDR3 lacked stop codons and remained in frame with V and J, and all other rearrangements were classified as non-productive. CDR3 was defined according to IMGT convention as the region running from the second conserved V-encoded cysteine to the conserved J-encoded phenylalanine. Sequences without an unambiguous match to a single V gene segment were excluded from the earlier analysis of a few hundred of the donors. In an earlier analysis of some 590 of the donors, V segments were called functional above 56.7% productive rearrangements and were called segregating when the between-donor standard deviation exceeded 5%. A statistical classification framework was developed to diagnose cytomegalovirus status using the catalog of TCR beta chain sequences. In a later analysis, TCR nucleotide sequences were compared against IMGT/GENE-DB human TR gene sequences so that V and J genes could be assigned. The TCRdist pipeline was used in a later analysis to assign CDR3 sequences and most-parsimonious VDJ recombination scenarios. In a later analysis, every TCR beta chain was defined by the combination of its CDR3 amino acid sequence and its V-gene family, and reads without a unique V-gene family were dropped. To address suspected cross-contamination and a sequencing artifact, a later analysis removed roughly 640 highly shared, low-generation-probability nucleotide sequences. A later analysis calculated a clonal expansion index for each public chain from normalized within-repertoire ranks of inferred template counts. A later analysis computed generation probabilities with a VDJ recombination model fitted to out-of-frame rearrangements, and checked the results against IGoR. In a later analysis, TCR-TCR, TCR-HLA and TCR-CMV co-occurrence was scored with hypergeometric tests, and a repertoire-size bias correction was applied to TCR pairs. A later analysis estimated false discovery rates by permuting HLA or CMV assignments 20 times. In a later analysis, co-occurring TCRs were grouped using DBSCAN, and TCRdist sequence similarity was added for clustering within HLA-allele-positive subsets. Repertoires with fewer than 30,000 or more than 120,000 public chains were left out of co-occurrence clustering, as were about 5 repertoires with anomalous nucleotide sharing. Here the immuneACCESS table is served through TCRdb, limited to in-frame sequences with V and J called. Missing clones are a known gap in these copies; in checked studies unresolved V genes cover under half, and the rest lacks a known reason. V, J and clone size derive from that table, while D and trimming were established from the DNA sequence. The sample yields over 80,000 clones; about four fifths were counted once. Under 5.5% of the sample goes to the ten largest clones.

V and J are truncated by 0 bases and 12 bases respectively, leaving an intervening sequence of 15 bases. CDR1 MGHRA and CDR2 YSYEKL are derived from the germline V gene. From the cysteine up to the phenylalanine, the CDR3 has a length of 14 residues. Just CDR3 DNA is preserved here, 42 bases in frame from base 1. What was sequenced was PBMCs. The clonotype comes from a man aged 40-50 years in good health and CMV-seropositive. The V and J segments used are TRBV4-1 and TRBJ2-4; D gene: possibly TRBD1, on 6 matching bases. The nucleotides are TGCGCCAGCAGCCAAGACAGGGGCCTGGACAGTCAGTACTTC. Its translation reads: CASSQDRGLDSQYF.